Given below is one TCR beta chain in context. Profiling relied on immunoSEQ multiplex PCR, and the TCRdb table lists in-frame clones only, not all of them. The table has about 130,000 clones, 80% to 90% seen once. Regarding time point: blood 2 weeks post-SBRT. The treatment here: 15 Gy SBRT to primary tumor, nephrectomy 4 weeks later. Radiation-treated patients gave blood at baseline, week 2 and week 4. The data originate from a study of radiation and T cells in renal cell carcinoma. Study-level information: Nephrectomy followed 15 Gy stereotactic body radiation by 4 weeks.

The clonotype was recovered from a woman aged 55 to 70 with renal cell carcinoma. Sequenced material: blood, taken from a patient whose treatment included radiotherapy and nephrectomy.

In nucleotides, the CDR3 is TGTGCCAGCAGCTCGGGGGTAGGGGGTAGAGAGACCCAGTACTTC. It is translated as CASSSGVGGRETQYF. V gene TRBV7-9 combines with J gene TRBJ2-5; the D call may be TRBD1 or TRBD2 (6 bases each). The CDR3 contains 15 residues. V was pared by 4 bases and J by 4 bases, with 16 bases between. Germline V CDR1 and CDR2: SEHNR, FQNEAQ (reference sequence).